The rows below give T cell receptor beta chains drawn from one sample of a study of control samples from healthy donors and cancer patients. The table came from immunoSEQ multiplex PCR; TCRdb's copy has only in-frame clones and leaves some out. The sample consists of 150,000 to 200,000 clones, 90% of them appearing once. The material sequenced was blood. The receptors stem from a woman in her fifties or sixties in good health. Each CDR3 is given with its conserved first and last residue. The D gene is left open where the match is weak. Clone size is shown for a subset of rows, as once, few, many or a class of expanded clone.

j_gene: TRBJ1-2
v_gene: TRBV29-1
abundance: -
d_gene: -
len: 14
CDR3nt: TGCAGCGTTGACGGGGAGGGAAAGGACTATGGCTACACCTTC
CDR3aa: CSVDGEGKDYGYTF

j_gene: TRBJ2-2
v_gene: TRBV7-9
abundance: -
d_gene: -
len: 14
CDR3nt: TGTGCCAGCCACCGGGACTTCGACACCGGGGAGCTGTTTTTT
CDR3aa: CASHRDFDTGELFF

j_gene: TRBJ1-5
v_gene: TRBV28
abundance: -
d_gene: -
len: 15
CDR3nt: TGTGCCAGCAGTTCGATAACAGGTCATGCTCAGCCCCAGCATTTT
CDR3aa: CASSSITGHAQPQHF

j_gene: TRBJ1-1
v_gene: TRBV2
abundance: once
d_gene: -
len: 13
CDR3nt: TGTGCCAGCCAAGGTGGCCAAACGCCCGAAGCTTTCTTT
CDR3aa: CASQGGQTPEAFF

j_gene: TRBJ1-1
v_gene: TRBV10-3
abundance: -
d_gene: -
len: 16
CDR3nt: TGTGCCAGTACCACCCCTCAGGGGCCTATGAACACTGAAGCTTTCTTT
CDR3aa: CASTTPQGPMNTEAFF

j_gene: TRBJ2-4
v_gene: TRBV18
abundance: -
d_gene: -
len: 12
CDR3nt: TGTGCCAGCTCACCACAACGAAACATTCAGTACTTC
CDR3aa: CASSPQRNIQYF

j_gene: TRBJ2-1
v_gene: TRBV5-4
abundance: -
d_gene: -
len: 17
CDR3nt: TGTGCCAGCAGCTTATCGGCTGGAGTTAGCTCCTACAATGAGCAGTTCTTC
CDR3aa: CASSLSAGVSSYNEQFF

j_gene: TRBJ2-3
v_gene: TRBV5-6
abundance: -
d_gene: -
len: 14
CDR3nt: TGTGCCAGCAGCTTTGCAGGGGCCACAGATACGCAGTATTTT
CDR3aa: CASSFAGATDTQYF

j_gene: TRBJ2-7
v_gene: TRBV5-4
abundance: -
d_gene: TRBD2
len: 15
CDR3nt: TGTGCCAGCAGCTTGGGTCTAGCGGTTACCTACGAGCAGTACTTC
CDR3aa: CASSLGLAVTYEQYF

j_gene: TRBJ2-6
v_gene: TRBV29-1
abundance: -
d_gene: -
len: 12
CDR3nt: TGCAGCGTTGCTTCTGGGGCCAACGTCCTGACTTTC
CDR3aa: CSVASGANVLTF

j_gene: TRBJ2-3
v_gene: TRBV3-1/TRBV3-2
abundance: -
d_gene: TRBD2
len: 15
CDR3nt: TGTGCCAGCAGCCAAGTAGCGGGGGGGCCAGATACGCAGTATTTT
CDR3aa: CASSQVAGGPDTQYF

j_gene: TRBJ2-1
v_gene: TRBV7-2
abundance: -
d_gene: -
len: 12
CDR3nt: TGTGCCAGCAGCGCCACTATCAATGAGCAGTTCTTC
CDR3aa: CASSATINEQFF

j_gene: TRBJ1-5
v_gene: TRBV6-1
abundance: -
d_gene: -
len: 15
CDR3nt: TGTGCCAGCAGTGAAGTGGGTACAGGGAATCAGCCCCAGCATTTT
CDR3aa: CASSEVGTGNQPQHF

j_gene: TRBJ2-7
v_gene: TRBV7-8
abundance: -
d_gene: TRBD2
len: 15
CDR3nt: TGTGCCAGCAGCTTAGGACTAGCGGTTTCCTACGAGCAGTACTTC
CDR3aa: CASSLGLAVSYEQYF

j_gene: TRBJ2-4
v_gene: TRBV2
abundance: -
d_gene: -
len: 13
CDR3nt: TGTGCCAGCAGTATGGTGCGGCAAAACATTCAGTACTTC
CDR3aa: CASSMVRQNIQYF

j_gene: TRBJ2-3
v_gene: TRBV7-2
abundance: -
d_gene: TRBD1
len: 14
CDR3nt: TGTGCCAGCAGCTTGGACAGGGCCGTGGATACGCAGTATTTT
CDR3aa: CASSLDRAVDTQYF

j_gene: TRBJ1-4
v_gene: TRBV7-8
abundance: -
d_gene: -
len: 14
CDR3nt: TGTGCCAGCTCGCGGGTTCCCCGGCTGAGAAAACTGTTTTTT
CDR3aa: CASSRVPRLRKLFF

j_gene: TRBJ1-5
v_gene: TRBV28
abundance: -
d_gene: -
len: 14
CDR3nt: TGTGCCAGCACTACGCCCAGGGTGGATCAGCCCCAGCATTTT
CDR3aa: CASTTPRVDQPQHF

j_gene: TRBJ2-3
v_gene: TRBV13
abundance: -
d_gene: TRBD1
len: 17
CDR3nt: TGTGCCAGCAGCAATTATCCGGGACAGGGGGCGCCGGATACGCAGTATTTT
CDR3aa: CASSNYPGQGAPDTQYF

j_gene: TRBJ2-3
v_gene: TRBV19
abundance: -
d_gene: -
len: 14
CDR3nt: TGTGCCAGTAGTATAGGGCAGCTGGAAGATACGCAGTATTTT
CDR3aa: CASSIGQLEDTQYF

j_gene: TRBJ2-2
v_gene: TRBV5-4
abundance: once
d_gene: TRBD2
len: 15
CDR3nt: TGTGCCAGCAGCTGGACTAGCGGGGGGACCGGGGAGCTGTTTTTT
CDR3aa: CASSWTSGGTGELFF

j_gene: TRBJ1-1
v_gene: TRBV6-4
abundance: -
d_gene: TRBD1
len: 13
CDR3nt: TGTGCCAGCAGTTATACAGGGGGGACTGAAGCTTTCTTT
CDR3aa: CASSYTGGTEAFF

j_gene: TRBJ1-5
v_gene: TRBV12-5
abundance: few
d_gene: -
len: 14
CDR3nt: TGTGCTAGTGGCCTGGGGGGGGACCGGCAGCCCCAGCATTTT
CDR3aa: CASGLGGDRQPQHF

j_gene: TRBJ2-3
v_gene: TRBV4-1
abundance: -
d_gene: -
len: 16
CDR3nt: TGCGCCAGCAGCGGCCCTCCCGACCTCGGGACAGATACGCAGTATTTT
CDR3aa: CASSGPPDLGTDTQYF

j_gene: TRBJ1-2
v_gene: TRBV19
abundance: -
d_gene: -
len: 15
CDR3nt: TGTGCCAGTAGTAGGGGGACGATCAGGGGAGTAGGCTACACCTTC
CDR3aa: CASSRGTIRGVGYTF

j_gene: TRBJ1-2
v_gene: TRBV5-5
abundance: -
d_gene: -
len: 13
CDR3nt: TGTGCCAGCAGCGTAGACGGCAACTATGGCTACACCTTC
CDR3aa: CASSVDGNYGYTF

j_gene: TRBJ1-2
v_gene: TRBV6-4
abundance: -
d_gene: -
len: 13
CDR3nt: TGTGCCAGCAGTGACCTCTGGGGGTCTGGCTACACCTTC
CDR3aa: CASSDLWGSGYTF

j_gene: TRBJ2-5
v_gene: TRBV5-1
abundance: -
d_gene: -
len: 11
CDR3nt: TGCGCCAGCAGCTTGGTAGAGACCCAGTACTTC
CDR3aa: CASSLVETQYF

j_gene: TRBJ2-7
v_gene: TRBV24-1
abundance: -
d_gene: -
len: 15
CDR3nt: TGTGCCACCAGTGATTCCTCTGGACGGACCTACGAGCAGTACTTC
CDR3aa: CATSDSSGRTYEQYF

j_gene: TRBJ2-3
v_gene: TRBV9
abundance: -
d_gene: -
len: 15
CDR3nt: TGTGCCAGCAGCGTAGGGCAGCGCCTCACAGATACGCAGTATTTT
CDR3aa: CASSVGQRLTDTQYF

j_gene: TRBJ2-7
v_gene: TRBV9
abundance: -
d_gene: -
len: 14
CDR3nt: TGTGCCAGCAGCGCCAGAAACAGGGGGGGTGAGCAGTACTTC
CDR3aa: CASSARNRGGEQYF

j_gene: TRBJ2-1
v_gene: TRBV11-3
abundance: -
d_gene: -
len: 13
CDR3nt: TGTGCCAGCAGCTTAGGTCGGGATAGGGAGCAGTTCTTC
CDR3aa: CASSLGRDREQFF

j_gene: TRBJ2-6
v_gene: TRBV2
abundance: -
d_gene: -
len: 17
CDR3nt: TGTGCCAGCAGTGAATTCGGAACAGGGCATGGGGCCAACGTCCTGACTTTC
CDR3aa: CASSEFGTGHGANVLTF

j_gene: TRBJ1-3
v_gene: TRBV14
abundance: -
d_gene: -
len: 15
CDR3nt: TGTGCCAGCAGCCACCCAAGACTCTCTGGAAACACCATATATTTT
CDR3aa: CASSHPRLSGNTIYF

j_gene: TRBJ1-1
v_gene: TRBV6-6
abundance: -
d_gene: TRBD1
len: 14
CDR3nt: TGTGCCAGCACTAGGGACAGAATGAACACTGAAGCTTTCTTT
CDR3aa: CASTRDRMNTEAFF

j_gene: TRBJ1-1
v_gene: TRBV6-2/TRBV6-3
abundance: -
d_gene: -
len: 16
CDR3nt: TGTGCCAGCAGTTACTCGCGTGGAGGGAGGGTCACTGAAGCTTTCTTT
CDR3aa: CASSYSRGGRVTEAFF

j_gene: TRBJ1-2
v_gene: TRBV6-5
abundance: -
d_gene: -
len: 11
CDR3nt: TGTGCCAGCAGTCAGGGGTATGGCTACACCTTC
CDR3aa: CASSQGYGYTF

j_gene: TRBJ2-7
v_gene: TRBV30
abundance: -
d_gene: -
len: 13
CDR3nt: TGTGCCTGGAGTGGATCCGTGCGGGGCGAGCAGTACTTC
CDR3aa: CAWSGSVRGEQYF

j_gene: TRBJ2-1
v_gene: TRBV13
abundance: -
d_gene: TRBD2
len: 14
CDR3nt: TGTGCCAGCAGCTCCGGACTAGCGAACAATGAGCAGTTCTTC
CDR3aa: CASSSGLANNEQFF

j_gene: TRBJ2-3
v_gene: TRBV6-2/TRBV6-3
abundance: -
d_gene: TRBD1
len: 15
CDR3nt: TGTGCCAGCAGTCACGGGACAGGAAGCACAGATACGCAGTATTTT
CDR3aa: CASSHGTGSTDTQYF

j_gene: TRBJ1-2
v_gene: TRBV4-2
abundance: -
d_gene: -
len: 14
CDR3nt: TGTGCCAGCAGCCAAGAGTTACCGGGCTATGGCTACACCTTC
CDR3aa: CASSQELPGYGYTF

j_gene: TRBJ1-4
v_gene: TRBV5-6
abundance: -
d_gene: -
len: 13
CDR3nt: TGTGCCAGCAGCTTGGACTGGGACGAAAAACTGTTTTTT
CDR3aa: CASSLDWDEKLFF

j_gene: TRBJ1-2
v_gene: TRBV4-3
abundance: once
d_gene: -
len: 12
CDR3nt: TGCGCCAGCAGCCCTAAAGGGTATGGCTACACCTTC
CDR3aa: CASSPKGYGYTF

j_gene: TRBJ2-7
v_gene: TRBV5-1
abundance: -
d_gene: TRBD2
len: 13
CDR3nt: TGCGCCAGCATGCTAGCGGGCTCCTACGAGCAGTACTTC
CDR3aa: CASMLAGSYEQYF

j_gene: TRBJ1-5
v_gene: TRBV4-2
abundance: -
d_gene: -
len: 14
CDR3nt: TGTGCCAGCAGCCAAGGGCCCCCCAATCAGCCCCAGCATTTT
CDR3aa: CASSQGPPNQPQHF

j_gene: TRBJ1-2
v_gene: TRBV11-2
abundance: -
d_gene: -
len: 13
CDR3nt: TGTGCCAGCAGCTCCTTATCTGATAGAGGCTACACCTTC
CDR3aa: CASSSLSDRGYTF

j_gene: TRBJ2-5
v_gene: TRBV30
abundance: -
d_gene: -
len: 12
CDR3nt: TGTGCCTGGAGGGGGGCAGAGCGGACCCAGTACTTC
CDR3aa: CAWRGAERTQYF

j_gene: TRBJ1-5
v_gene: TRBV18
abundance: -
d_gene: -
len: 12
CDR3nt: TGTGCCAGCTCACCACCCCAGGGTCCCCAGCATTTT
CDR3aa: CASSPPQGPQHF

j_gene: TRBJ2-1
v_gene: TRBV4-1
abundance: -
d_gene: TRBD1
len: 18
CDR3nt: TGCGCCAGCAGCCAAGAGAGGACAGGGGCCAGCTCCTACAATGAGCAGTTCTTC
CDR3aa: CASSQERTGASSYNEQFF

j_gene: TRBJ1-6
v_gene: TRBV7-8
abundance: -
d_gene: TRBD1
len: 14
CDR3nt: TGTGCCAGCAGCACCGGGACAGGGAGCTCACCCCTCCACTTT
CDR3aa: CASSTGTGSSPLHF

j_gene: TRBJ2-1
v_gene: TRBV7-2
abundance: -
d_gene: -
len: 13
CDR3nt: TGTGCCAGCAGCTTACCCTTATACAATGAGCAGTTCTTC
CDR3aa: CASSLPLYNEQFF

j_gene: TRBJ1-2
v_gene: TRBV10-1
abundance: -
d_gene: -
len: 14
CDR3nt: TGCGCCAGCAGTGAGTCTCGGGGGCCCCTGGGCTACACCTTC
CDR3aa: CASSESRGPLGYTF

j_gene: TRBJ2-6
v_gene: TRBV14
abundance: -
d_gene: -
len: 16
CDR3nt: TGTGCCAGCAGCCACCGAAGGGGGAGGGGCCCAATCGTGTTGACTTTC
CDR3aa: CASSHRRGRGPIVLTF